This paragraph covers one T cell receptor beta chain sequence. The data were produced by immunoSEQ multiplex PCR, yet TCRdb's version contains in-frame clones alone and is incomplete. The sample gives about 660,000 clones, 70% to 90% of which show up once; about 0.01% is in the top ten. The entry originates in a study of shared T cell receptors in the human thymus. V lost 2 bases and J lost 3, with 11 bases in between. The CDR3 sequence is 15 residues long. Germline CDR1 reads MNHNS; CDR2 reads SASEGT. These data were likewise used in another study, on human thymus T cells. That work adds: Corrective surgery for congenital heart defects was being performed on the healthy Finnish infants who were the donors. The thymus was resected at corrective cardiac surgery. Thymic as well as blood repertoires seemed to favor certain V and J genes unevenly. Related reports documented highly overlapping thymic repertoires among unrelated individuals.

This clonotype originated in a boy younger than two with a congenital heart defect. This sequence joins TRBV6-1 and TRBJ1-5, with a possible D match to TRBD1 (6 bases). The sequencing sample was made of thymocytes. This CDR3 is CASSETGTPNQPQHF. The CDR3 DNA reads TGTGCCAGCAGTGAAACGGGGACACCCAATCAGCCCCAGCATTTT.